This T cell receptor (beta chain) originates from a study of identical twins (dated by TCRdb to 2016 to 2017). General notes on the study: The study deep-sequenced TCR alpha and beta repertoires from monozygotic twins, unrelated adults of various ages and cord blood to test whether fetal clonotypes persist. Replicate twin experiments were performed at different times using different library preparation protocols to rule out contamination.

Every donor in the study was a healthy Caucasian. The twin cohort comprised three pairs of female monozygotic twins, all aged roughly 18 to 30 years. The RNA used for TCR libraries was isolated from peripheral blood mononuclear cells. Trimming takes 2 bases off V and 3 bases off J; junction bases not matched to a gene: 6. CDR1 is given as MNHEY and CDR2 as SVGEGT, both from the germline V gene. The CDR3, cysteine through phenylalanine, is 15 amino acids long. The kept DNA is CDR3 alone, 45 bases in frame from the first base. Libraries came from 5' RACE. The data were produced on an Illumina HiSeq 2000. Template switching introduced a universal primer binding site; the final cDNA contained a unique molecular identifier, enabling accurate counting of TCR cDNA molecules. Specific primers in the conserved constant-segment region were used to synthesize first-strand cDNA for TCR alpha and beta chains. To control for contamination, each cDNA library was double barcoded with a SMART-Mk sample barcode plus Illumina barcodes. Two successive PCR steps introduced TruSeq adapter sequences along with Illumina sample barcodes. The TCR alpha and beta cDNA libraries were sequenced on the Illumina HiSeq platform using custom primers. In the source study's methods: Unique molecular identifiers were extracted from raw reads with MiGEC, and CDR3 positions were determined with MiXCR. Recombination models were inferred per individual with the repgenHMM and IGoR tools using an EM algorithm. The tcR package in R was used for shared clonotype analysis, with sharing normalized by the product of cloneset sizes. To study raw recombination without the effects of thymic and clonal selection, out-of-frame nonproductive sequences were analyzed. TCRdb trimmed public reads at Q25 via fastp, called clones via MiXCR and kept in-frame beta chains. All rows with the same CDR3 protein become a single entry with the most common DNA and genes. These V and J calls rely on TCRdb rather than the paper's analysis. For this sample there are 690,000 or so distinct CDR3 sequences; less than 10% appear just once. The top ten constitute 0.75% to 1% of the sample.

There are many counts of this clonotype. This clone's antigen is unknown. No base quality information exists; no much larger clone differs at one position. Paper-wide results and their limitations: Because the same donors could not be followed over many years, conclusions were based on cross-sectional statistical analysis. Compared with coincidental sharing between unrelated individuals, an excess of low generation-probability sequences was observed among out-of-frame TCR alpha sequences shared between twins. In monozygotic twins, recombination models systematically underestimated out-of-frame TCR alpha sharing, but the models matched the sharing seen between unrelated individuals. In beta out-of-frame sequences, excess twin sharing was weaker, because having fewer shared sequences lowered the signal-to-noise ratio. Fewer insertions were carried by abundant cord blood beta clonotypes; a weaker similar trend was observed in young adult naive repertoires, while no such trend was observed in memory repertoires. Invariant T cells such as MAIT and iNKT could partly confound zero-insertion analyses, though diverse VJ usage argued against this for most clonotypes.

This sample was also put to use in a study of yellow fever vaccine responses in identical twins. In that second paper, the authors write: According to the authors, the vaccine-induced T cell response in identical twins seemed to be partly convergent and partly specific to each individual. Focusing on identical twins, the study followed the T cell clones that responded to the vaccine, and did so with precision.

Material: PBMCs. The sequence joins TRBV6-2 or TRBV6-3 to TRBJ2-7, and 8 junctional nucleotides match TRBD1. The sequence derives from a woman aged 18-29 years in good health. CDR3 region: CASSYATGTGYEQYF. The DNA reads TGTGCCAGCAGTTACGCGACGGGGACAGGCTACGAGCAGTACTTC.